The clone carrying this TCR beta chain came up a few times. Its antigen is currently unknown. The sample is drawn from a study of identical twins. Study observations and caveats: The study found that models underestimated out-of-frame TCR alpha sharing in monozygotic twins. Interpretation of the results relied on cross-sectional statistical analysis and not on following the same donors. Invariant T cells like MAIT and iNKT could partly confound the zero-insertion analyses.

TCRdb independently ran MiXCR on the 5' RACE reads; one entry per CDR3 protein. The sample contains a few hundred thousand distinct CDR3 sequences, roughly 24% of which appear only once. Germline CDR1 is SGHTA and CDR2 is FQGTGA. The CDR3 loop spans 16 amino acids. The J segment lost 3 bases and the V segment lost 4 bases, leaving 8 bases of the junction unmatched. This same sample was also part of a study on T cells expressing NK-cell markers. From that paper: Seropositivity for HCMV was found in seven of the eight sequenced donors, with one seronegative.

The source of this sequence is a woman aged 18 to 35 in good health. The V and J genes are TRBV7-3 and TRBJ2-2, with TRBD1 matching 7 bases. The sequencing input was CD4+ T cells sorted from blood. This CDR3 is CASSSQQGLYTGELFF. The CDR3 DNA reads TGTGCCAGCAGCTCGCAACAGGGGCTTTACACCGGGGAGCTGTTTTTT.